This passage covers 17 T cell receptor beta chains from one sample sequenced in a study of T-cell reconstitution after alpha-beta-depleted transplantation in children. This sample's TCRbeta library carried unique molecular identifier barcodes. TCRdb reprocessed the PCR reads with MiXCR, giving one entry per CDR3 protein. Of 300,000 to 350,000 distinct CDR3 sequences in the sample, 15% to 20% were seen once. Sequenced material: PBMCs, mostly from graft donor cells, taken 360 days after TCRalphabeta/CD19-depleted stem cell transplant. These receptors were obtained from a male patient between 2 and 10 years old who had a stem cell transplant for acute lymphoblastic leukemia, so the T cells may come from the graft donor.

At least ten counts were recorded for this clonotype. The chain employs TRBV7-2 and TRBJ2-5, with D possibly matching TRBD1 (5 bases). There are 13 residues in the CDR3. V lost 5 bases and J 2 bases, leaving 9 bases between the germline ends. Germline CDR1 and CDR2: SGHTA and FQGNSA. The CDR3 coding sequence is TGTGCCAGCAGCGTCGACAGACAAGAGACCCAGTACTTC. Translating it yields CASSVDRQETQYF.

The rearrangement uses TRBV27 and TRBJ1-3; weak D call: TRBD1 (6 bases). Germline V lookup: CDR1 MNHEY, CDR2 SMNVEV (reference sequence). This CDR3 is 14 amino acids long. V lost 6 bases and J 7 bases, leaving 16 bases between the germline ends. Here the CDR3 reads CASRGGRDMNTIYF. The CDR3 DNA reads as TGTGCCAGCAGGGGGGGCAGGGATATGAACACCATATATTTT.

This clonotype was found a few times. The rearrangement links TRBV20-1 to TRBJ2-5; D might be TRBD2 (6 bases). The CDR3 extends over 14 amino acids. V gave up 4 bases and J gave up 2 bases, with 14 bases separating them. The V gene's germline CDR1 is DFQATT and CDR2 SNEGSKA (reference sequence). The CDR3 reads CSATRLGRQETQYF. In nucleotides, the CDR3 is TGCAGTGCTACCCGGTTAGGGAGGCAAGAGACCCAGTACTTC.

The chain couples TRBV12-3 or TRBV12-4 to TRBJ2-1; D call uncertain. V was pared by 1 base and J by 4 bases, with 5 bases between. The length of the CDR3 is 13 residues. The CDR3 is CASSLVLYNEQFF. In DNA, the CDR3 is TGTGCCAGCAGTTTAGTACTTTACAATGAGCAGTTCTTC.

V gene TRBV4-1 combines with J gene TRBJ1-1, with D unresolved. The germline V and J ends were trimmed by 0 bases and 1 base, with 9 bases remaining between them. The CDR3 is 15 residues long. Germline loops: CDR1 MGHRA, CDR2 YSYEKL. CDR3 nucleotide sequence: TGCGCCAGCAGCCAAGACCCCAAAGGGAACACTGAAGCTTTCTTT. The encoded protein is CASSQDPKGNTEAFF.

In its sample, this clonotype was seen a few times. This rearrangement joins TRBV6-1 to TRBJ2-5; unclear D gene. Per the germline V gene, CDR1 is MNHNS and CDR2 is SASEGT. Trimming left V 7 bases short and J 0 bases short, with 12 bases between. There are 14 residues in the CDR3. The CDR3 loop reads CASNGRLNQETQYF. Here the CDR3 DNA reads TGTGCCAGCAATGGCAGGCTGAACCAAGAGACCCAGTACTTC.

This clonotype was detected only a few times. The chain recombines TRBV28 with TRBJ2-7; D is ambiguous. This CDR3 spans 12 amino acids. V was cut by 3 bases and J by 3 bases, with 6 bases left in between. Germline assignment: CDR1 MDHEN and CDR2 SYDVKM. This chain's CDR3 is CASSFGRYEQYF. As DNA, the CDR3 is TGTGCCAGCAGTTTTGGCCGCTACGAGCAGTACTTC. Variable domain in full (rest from reference TRBV28 and TRBJ2-7): DVKVTQSSRYLVKRTGEKVFLECVQDMDHENMFWYRQDPGLGLRLIYFSYDVKMKEKGDIPEGYSVSREKKERFSLILESASTNQTSMYLCASSFGRYEQYFGPGTRLTVT.

The rearrangement joins TRBV4-3 to TRBJ2-5; D call uncertain. The germline gives CDR1 LGHNA, CDR2 YSLEER. The CDR3 consists of 17 residues. The germline V and J ends were trimmed by 0 bases and 1 base, with 15 bases remaining between them. The CDR3 spells CASSQDPPELGQETQYF. The CDR3 region has the DNA TGCGCCAGCAGCCAAGACCCGCCAGAGTTGGGCCAAGAGACCCAGTACTTC.

The chain has TRBV10-2 and TRBJ2-3; the D is unclear. Between the trimmed V and J ends, which lost 0 bases and 6 bases, there was a span of 16 bases. CDR1 is WSHSY and CDR2 is SAAADI in the germline V gene. The length of the CDR3 is 16 residues. CDR3 DNA: TGCGCCAGCAGTGAGTCGAAGGCAAAATCAAGGGATACGCAGTATTTT. Amino acid sequence: CASSESKAKSRDTQYF.

The CDR3 nucleotides read TGCAGTGCTATGGGAGCCTACGAGCAGTACTTC. This encodes CSAMGAYEQYF. V gene TRBV20-1 combines with J gene TRBJ2-7; D might be TRBD2 (5 bases). The germline V gene encodes CDR1 DFQATT and CDR2 SNEGSKA (reference sequence). This CDR3 comprises 11 residues. V lost 4 bases and J lost 2, with 6 bases in between.

Many counts were recorded for this clonotype. The rearrangement joins TRBV4-2 to TRBJ2-5, with 10 bases matching TRBD1. Germline V gives CDR1 LGHNA, CDR2 YNFKEQ. This CDR3 spans 14 amino acids. Germline trimming cut 5 bases from V and 5 bases from J; bases unmatched to any gene: 5. The CDR3 loop reads CASSDRGLGETQYF. In DNA form, the CDR3 reads TGTGCCAGCAGCGACAGGGGGCTAGGGGAGACCCAGTACTTC.

This clonotype was detected a few times. The CDR3 loop reads CASSFDRRQETQYF. In DNA, the CDR3 is TGTGCCAGCAGTTTTGACAGGCGGCAAGAGACCCAGTACTTC. V usage is TRBV12-3 or TRBV12-4 and J usage is TRBJ2-5, with a tentative D call TRBD1 (6 bases). Trimming removed 3 bases at V and 2 bases at J, with 10 bases between. CDR3 length: 14 residues.

This clonotype was observed a few times. The rearrangement uses TRBV5-8 and TRBJ1-4; TRBD1 matches at 11 bases. The CDR3 is made up of 15 amino acids. Trimming took 6 bases from V and 8 from J; bases not matched to a gene: 9. The V gene's germline CDR1 is SGHTS and CDR2 YDEGEE. CDR3 sequence: CASTSRTGGREKLFF. The CDR3 coding sequence is TGTGCCAGCACCTCAAGGACAGGGGGCCGGGAAAAACTGTTTTTT.

The chain uses TRBV20-1 and TRBJ2-7; 8 bases are a match to TRBD2. The junction had 4 bases not matched to a gene; V was cut back by 6 bases and J by 9 bases. Germline V gene lookup returns CDR1 DFQATT and CDR2 SNEGSKA (reference sequence). There are 10 residues in the CDR3. The CDR3 nucleotides are TGCAGTGCCCGGGAGGGTCGGCAGTACTTC. Translation gives CSAREGRQYF.

A few counts support this clonotype. The J gene is TRBJ1-1, the V gene TRBV12-3 or TRBV12-4; D is unclear. This CDR3 region has 13 residues. The V end lost 6 bases, the J end lost 6 bases, and 14 bases lay between the germline ends. The CDR3 sequence: CASRPGRGAEAFF. The CDR3 coding sequence is TGTGCCAGCAGACCCGGGCGCGGCGCTGAAGCTTTCTTT.

This clonotype has ten or more counts. The chain couples TRBV7-3 to TRBJ2-3; 12 bases align to TRBD2. The germline V gene has CDR1 SGHTA and CDR2 FQGTGA. Unmatched junction bases numbered 2, after V lost 2 bases and J lost 2 bases. This CDR3 is 16 amino acids long. The CDR3 is CASSLGLAGPTDTQYF. DNA for the CDR3: TGTGCCAGCAGCTTAGGACTAGCGGGACCCACAGATACGCAGTATTTT.

This clonotype was seen many times. The chain is built from TRBV4-1 and TRBJ2-5; 8 bases agree with TRBD2. The CDR3 is 13 residues long. CDR1 is MGHRA and CDR2 is YSYEKL in the germline V gene. After removal of 5 bases from V and 5 bases from J, the junction contained 4 bases not matched to a gene. CDR3 bases: TGCGCCAGCAGCTGGACTAGCAGGGAGACCCAGTACTTC. Its protein is CASSWTSRETQYF.